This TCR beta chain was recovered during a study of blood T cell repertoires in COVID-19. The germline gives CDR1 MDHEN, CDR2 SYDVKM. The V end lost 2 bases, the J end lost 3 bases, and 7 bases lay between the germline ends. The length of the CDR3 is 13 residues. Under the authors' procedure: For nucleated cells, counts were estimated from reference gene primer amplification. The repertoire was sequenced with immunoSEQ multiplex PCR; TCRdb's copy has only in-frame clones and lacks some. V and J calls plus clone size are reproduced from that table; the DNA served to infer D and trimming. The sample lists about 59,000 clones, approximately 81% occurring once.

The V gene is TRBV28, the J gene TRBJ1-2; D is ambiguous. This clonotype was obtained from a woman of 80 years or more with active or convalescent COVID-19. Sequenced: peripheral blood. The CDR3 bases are TGTGCCAGCAGTTTAAAAACAGACTATGGCTACACCTTC. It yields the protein CASSLKTDYGYTF.